The next 21 T cell receptor beta chains were all read from a single sample in a study of shared clonotypes between healthy human individuals. This table comes from immunoSEQ multiplex PCR, and its TCRdb copy is limited to in-frame clones, with some not included. This sample has under 550,000 clones; 90% to 97% occur once, and the top ten carry roughly 0.06%. Sequenced material: naive CD4+ T cells sorted from blood. Stated subset: CD45RA+ positively selected. The receptors originated from a woman in her thirties in good health.

The chain has TRBV27 and TRBJ2-3; D is uncertain. This CDR3 is built from 15 residues. Germline values: CDR1 MNHEY, CDR2 SMNVEV (reference sequence). V lost 3 bases, J lost 0 bases, and 10 bases lay in between. DNA for the CDR3: TGTGCCAGCAGTTTCTCTCAGGCAAGCACAGATACGCAGTATTTT. Translation: CASSFSQASTDTQYF.

This sequence joins TRBV7-9 and TRBJ2-3, with 8 bases identical to TRBD2. The trim removed 1 base at V and 3 bases at J, leaving 15 bases unmatched. Germline lookup yields CDR1 SEHNR and CDR2 FQNEAQ (reference sequence). The CDR3 runs to 19 residues. CDR3 protein: CASSLGTPLGRASTDTQYF. The CDR3 DNA reads TGTGCCAGCAGCTTAGGGACCCCCCTCGGGAGGGCCTCTACAGATACGCAGTATTTT.

This clone was found once. This sequence joins TRBV11-2 and TRBJ2-7; a weak D match, TRBD2 (6 bases). Germline lookup yields CDR1 SGHAT and CDR2 FQNNGV. Trimming shortened V by 7 bases and J by 1 base, and 14 bases separated the two germline ends. The CDR3 consists of 14 residues. CDR3 residues: CASTSETRSYEQYF. The CDR3 coding sequence is TGTGCCAGCACCTCCGAGACTAGATCCTACGAGCAGTACTTC. The full variable domain, its missing parts supplied by reference TRBV11-2 and TRBJ2-7, is EAGVAQSPRYKIIEKRQSVAFWCNPISGHATLYWYQQILGQGPKLLIQFQNNGVVDDSQLPKDRFSAERLKGVDSTLKIQPAKLEDSAVYLCASTSETRSYEQYFGPGTRLTVT.

The chain couples TRBV9 to TRBJ1-5; the D is unclear. Looked up from germline, CDR1 is SGDLS and CDR2 is YYNGEE. V gave up 7 bases and J gave up 5 bases, with 10 bases separating them. The CDR3 sequence is 12 residues long. CDR3 sequence reads: CASGPRDQPQHF. CDR3 DNA: TGTGCCAGCGGTCCTCGAGATCAGCCCCAGCATTTT.

The chain employs TRBV6-6 and TRBJ2-2, with TRBD2 matching 12 bases. The CDR3 sequence is 16 residues long. The trim removed 2 bases at V and 7 bases at J, leaving 5 bases unmatched. Per the germline V gene, CDR1 is MNHNY and CDR2 is SVGAGI (reference sequence). CDR3 sequence: CASSYHGLAGSGELFF. CDR3 bases: TGTGCCAGCAGTTACCACGGACTAGCGGGGAGCGGGGAGCTGTTTTTT.

This sequence joins TRBV28 and TRBJ2-4; D is ambiguous. The CDR3 contains 11 residues. Germline V gene data show CDR1 as MDHEN and CDR2 as SYDVKM. Trimming left V 4 bases short and J 8 bases short, with 6 bases between. CDR3 in DNA: TGTGCCAGCAGTTCCCTCGACATTCAGTACTTC. This encodes CASSSLDIQYF.

The chain links TRBV18 to TRBJ2-3; D may be TRBD2 (5 bases). The germline V and J ends were trimmed by 0 bases and 3 bases, with 10 bases remaining between them. CDR1 and CDR2 from the germline V gene are KGHSH and LQKENI. The length of the CDR3 is 15 residues. CDR3 protein: CASSPPGVWTDTQYF. The CDR3 DNA sequence: TGTGCCAGCTCACCACCGGGAGTTTGGACAGATACGCAGTATTTT.

This CDR3 is CASSLSTGRQETQYF. The CDR3 bases are TGTGCCAGCAGCTTGAGTACAGGCCGACAAGAGACCCAGTACTTC. This sequence joins TRBV7-7 and TRBJ2-5, with D possibly TRBD1 on 5 matching bases. Germline lookup yields CDR1 SSHAT and CDR2 FNYEAQ (reference sequence). The CDR3 length is 15 residues. The V end was cut by 3 bases, the J end by 2 bases, with 13 bases between.

The chain couples TRBV2 to TRBJ1-6; D is unclear. This CDR3 is 14 amino acids long. Germline CDR1 SNHLY, CDR2 FYNNEI. V lost 7 bases and J 8 bases, leaving 15 bases between the germline ends. The DNA of the CDR3 is TGTGCCAGCAATCCGTTACCGGGCGATTCACCCCTCCACTTT. Translated, it gives CASNPLPGDSPLHF.

The rearrangement joins TRBV4-1 to TRBJ2-5; D is perhaps TRBD2 (5 bases). The ends were cut back, 4 bases at V and 2 bases at J, with 14 bases in the middle. From germline, CDR1 is MGHRA and CDR2 YSYEKL. The CDR3 runs 15 residues. In DNA form, the CDR3 reads TGCGCCAGCAGCCGAAGAGGACTTGCACAAGAGACCCAGTACTTC. Encoded protein: CASSRRGLAQETQYF.

V gene TRBV6-6 combines with J gene TRBJ2-5; 7 bases match TRBD1. The CDR3 covers 16 residues. From germline, CDR1 is MNHNY and CDR2 SVGAGI (reference sequence). Losses at the gene ends were 6 bases for V and 5 bases for J; bases not matched to a gene: 15. The CDR3 region is CASSPQTGSPAETQYF. The CDR3 bases are TGTGCCAGCAGCCCCCAGACAGGGTCCCCTGCGGAGACCCAGTACTTC.

V and J are TRBV2 and TRBJ1-5, with TRBD1 matching over 8 bases. The J segment lost 4 bases and the V segment lost 9 bases, leaving 14 bases of the junction unmatched. The germline gives CDR1 SNHLY, CDR2 FYNNEI. The CDR3 is made up of 16 amino acids. The CDR3 region is CASSSGRGRQNQPQHF. The CDR3 DNA follows: TGTGCCAGTTCGAGTGGCAGGGGGCGACAGAATCAGCCCCAGCATTTT.

The rearrangement links TRBV4-1 to TRBJ1-4; 10 nucleotides agree with TRBD1. Losses at the gene ends were 4 bases for V and 0 bases for J; bases not matched to a gene: 11. The CDR3 is 19 amino acids. Germline-derived CDR1 and CDR2 are MGHRA and YSYEKL. Here the CDR3 reads CASSRSRGDRGPTNEKLFF. CDR3 DNA: TGCGCCAGCAGCCGATCAAGGGGGGACAGGGGCCCAACTAATGAAAAACTGTTTTTT.

The chain employs TRBV11-2 and TRBJ2-7; 13 nucleotides align to TRBD2. This CDR3 is built from 16 residues. Germline V gene sequence: CDR1 SGHAT, CDR2 FQNNGV. The V and J ends lost 5 bases and 6 bases, in that order; junction bases with no gene match: 10. In DNA, the CDR3 is TGTGCCAGCAGCCCCCGACTAGCGGGAGGTGGGATCGAGCAGTACTTC. Encoded protein: CASSPRLAGGGIEQYF.

The chain is built from TRBV6-1 and TRBJ2-3; D may be TRBD2 (6 bases). The CDR3 is made up of 15 amino acids. Trimming cost V 3 bases and J 2 bases, with 12 bases left between them. From germline, CDR1 is MNHNS and CDR2 SASEGT. The CDR3 reads CASSDPGEATDTQYF. For the CDR3, the DNA is TGTGCCAGCAGTGACCCCGGGGAGGCCACAGATACGCAGTATTTT.

The genes are TRBV28 and TRBJ1-1; 9 bases are a match to TRBD1. The trim removed 6 bases at V and 5 bases at J, leaving 4 bases unmatched. Germline lookup yields CDR1 MDHEN and CDR2 SYDVKM. The CDR3 has 13 residues. The CDR3 DNA reads as TGTGCCAGCAGATACAGGGGGCGAACTGAAGCTTTCTTT. Residues: CASRYRGRTEAFF.

This rearrangement joins TRBV6-5 to TRBJ2-7; tentatively, D is TRBD1 (6 bases). Trimming shortened V by 6 bases and J by 2 bases, and 14 bases separated the two germline ends. This CDR3 comprises 14 residues. Germline CDR1 reads MNHEY; CDR2 reads SVGAGI. The CDR3 DNA is TGTGCCAGCAGCCTACAGGGACCCCCCTACGAGCAGTACTTC. Translated: CASSLQGPPYEQYF.

V gene TRBV11-2 combines with J gene TRBJ2-7; D not certain. Germline V gene lookup returns CDR1 SGHAT and CDR2 FQNNGV. This CDR3 comprises 16 residues. Trimming removed 2 bases from V and 0 bases from J, with 14 bases in between. The CDR3 sequence is CASSLTARRSSYEQYF. CDR3 bases: TGTGCCAGCAGCTTAACCGCTCGGCGAAGCTCCTACGAGCAGTACTTC.

V gene TRBV6-5 combines with J gene TRBJ2-2; D possibly corresponds to TRBD1 (5 bases). This CDR3 has 14 amino acids. Looked up from germline, CDR1 is MNHEY and CDR2 is SVGAGI. Trimming removed 6 bases at V and 6 bases at J, with 14 bases between. The CDR3 sequence is CASSLYRSAGELFF. The CDR3 DNA is TGTGCCAGCAGCCTCTACAGGTCCGCCGGGGAGCTGTTTTTT.

The V gene is TRBV19, the J gene TRBJ2-5, with a possible D match to TRBD2 (6 bases). Germline V gene sequence: CDR1 LNHDA, CDR2 SQIVND (reference sequence). V was shortened by 5 bases and J by 2 bases, with 12 bases between the two germline ends. The CDR3 has 14 amino acids. CDR3 nucleotide sequence: TGTGCCAGTAGTCGGGGAGGAGGGCAAGAGACCCAGTACTTC. Amino acids: CASSRGGGQETQYF.

The rearrangement joins TRBV28 to TRBJ2-7; TRBD2 matches 8 bases. Germline V gene sequence: CDR1 MDHEN, CDR2 SYDVKM. V gave up 3 bases and J gave up 0 bases; unmatched junction bases: 7. CDR3 size: 16 residues. The CDR3: CASSLGGLAASYEQYF. The CDR3 region has the DNA TGTGCCAGCAGTTTGGGCGGACTAGCAGCCTCCTACGAGCAGTACTTC.